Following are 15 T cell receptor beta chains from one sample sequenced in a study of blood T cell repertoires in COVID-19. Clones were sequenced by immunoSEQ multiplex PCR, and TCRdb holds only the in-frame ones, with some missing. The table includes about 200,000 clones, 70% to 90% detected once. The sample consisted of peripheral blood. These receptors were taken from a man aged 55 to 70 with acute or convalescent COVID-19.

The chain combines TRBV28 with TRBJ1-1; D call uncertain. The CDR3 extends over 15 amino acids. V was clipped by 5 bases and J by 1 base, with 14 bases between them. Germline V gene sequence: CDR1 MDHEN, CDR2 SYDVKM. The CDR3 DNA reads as TGTGCCAGCAGTCGCCGATCCACGGGGAACACTGAAGCTTTCTTT. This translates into CASSRRSTGNTEAFF.

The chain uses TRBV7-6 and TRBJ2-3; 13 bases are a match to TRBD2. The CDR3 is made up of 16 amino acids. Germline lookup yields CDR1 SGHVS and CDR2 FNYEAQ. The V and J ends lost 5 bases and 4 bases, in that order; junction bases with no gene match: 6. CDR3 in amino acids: CASSLSTSGGADTQYF. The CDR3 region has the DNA TGTGCCAGCAGCCTCAGTACTAGCGGGGGGGCAGATACGCAGTATTTT.

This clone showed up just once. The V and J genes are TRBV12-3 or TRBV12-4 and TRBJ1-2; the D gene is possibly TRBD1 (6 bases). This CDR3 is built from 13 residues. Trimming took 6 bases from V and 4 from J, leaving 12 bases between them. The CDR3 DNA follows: TGTGCCAGCAGCCCAGGGGTGAGCTATGGCTACACCTTC. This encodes CASSPGVSYGYTF.

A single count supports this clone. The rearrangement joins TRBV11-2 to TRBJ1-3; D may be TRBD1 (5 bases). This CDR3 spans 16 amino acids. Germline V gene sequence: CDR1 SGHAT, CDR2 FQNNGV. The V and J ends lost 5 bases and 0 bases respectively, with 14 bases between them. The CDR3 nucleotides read TGTGCCAGCAGCCCCTGGGGACTGCTCTCTGGAAACACCATATATTTT. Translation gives CASSPWGLLSGNTIYF.

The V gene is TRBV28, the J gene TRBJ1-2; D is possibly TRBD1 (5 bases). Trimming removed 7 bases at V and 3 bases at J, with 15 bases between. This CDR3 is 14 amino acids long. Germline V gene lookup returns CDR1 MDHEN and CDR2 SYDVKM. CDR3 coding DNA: TGTGCCAGCACCGTGGGGGGGTTGGACTATGGCTACACCTTC. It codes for CASTVGGLDYGYTF.

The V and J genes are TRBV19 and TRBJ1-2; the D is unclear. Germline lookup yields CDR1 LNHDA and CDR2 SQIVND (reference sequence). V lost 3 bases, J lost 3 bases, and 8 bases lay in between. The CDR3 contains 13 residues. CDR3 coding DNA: TGTGCCAGTAGTATTCACGGGGACTATGGCTACACCTTC. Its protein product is CASSIHGDYGYTF.

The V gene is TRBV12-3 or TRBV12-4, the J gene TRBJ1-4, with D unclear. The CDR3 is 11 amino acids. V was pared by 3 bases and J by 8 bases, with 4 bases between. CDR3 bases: TGTGCCAGCAGTTTTCGGGAAAAACTGTTTTTT. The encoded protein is CASSFREKLFF.

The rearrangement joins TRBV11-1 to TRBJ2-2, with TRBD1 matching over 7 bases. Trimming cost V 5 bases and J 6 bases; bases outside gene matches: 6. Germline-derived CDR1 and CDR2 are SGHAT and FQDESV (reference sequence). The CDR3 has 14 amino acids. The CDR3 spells CASSQDRSAGELFF. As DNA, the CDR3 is TGTGCCAGCAGCCAGGACAGGAGCGCCGGGGAGCTGTTTTTT.

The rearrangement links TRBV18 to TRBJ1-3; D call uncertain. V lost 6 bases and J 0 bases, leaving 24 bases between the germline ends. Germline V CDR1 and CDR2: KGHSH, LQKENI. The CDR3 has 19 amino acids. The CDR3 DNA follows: TGTGCCAGCTCCCCCCTAAGTGGACTCGCAACACTCTCTGGAAACACCATATATTTT. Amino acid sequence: CASSPLSGLATLSGNTIYF. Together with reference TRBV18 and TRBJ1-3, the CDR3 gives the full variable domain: NAGVMQNPRHLVRRRGQEARLRCSPMKGHSHVYWYRQLPEEGLKFMVYLQKENIIDESGMPKERFSAEFPKEGPSILRIQQVVRGDSAAYFCASSPLSGLATLSGNTIYFGEGSWLTVV.

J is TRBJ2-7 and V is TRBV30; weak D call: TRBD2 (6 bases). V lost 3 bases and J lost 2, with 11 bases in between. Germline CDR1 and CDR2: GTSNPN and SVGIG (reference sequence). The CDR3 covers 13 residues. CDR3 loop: CAWRSQRAYEQYF. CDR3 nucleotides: TGTGCCTGGAGGTCCCAGCGGGCCTACGAGCAGTACTTC.

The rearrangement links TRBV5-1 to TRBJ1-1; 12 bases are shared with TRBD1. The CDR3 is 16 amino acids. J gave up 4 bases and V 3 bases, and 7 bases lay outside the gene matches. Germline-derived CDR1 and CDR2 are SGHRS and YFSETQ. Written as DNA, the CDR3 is TGCGCCAGCAGCTCTTATCCGGGACAGGGGGCCACTGAAGCTTTCTTT. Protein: CASSSYPGQGATEAFF. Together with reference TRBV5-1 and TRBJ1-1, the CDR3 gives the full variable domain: KAGVTQTPRYLIKTRGQQVTLSCSPISGHRSVSWYQQTPGQGLQFLFEYFSETQRNKGNFPGRFSGRQFSNSRSEMNVSTLELGDSALYLCASSSYPGQGATEAFFGQGTRLTVV.

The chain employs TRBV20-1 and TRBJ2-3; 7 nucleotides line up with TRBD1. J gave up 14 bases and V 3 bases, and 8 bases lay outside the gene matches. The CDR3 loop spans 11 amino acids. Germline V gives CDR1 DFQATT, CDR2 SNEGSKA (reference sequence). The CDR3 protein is CSASPRDSAYF. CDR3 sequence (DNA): TGCAGTGCTAGTCCTAGGGACAGCGCGTATTTT.

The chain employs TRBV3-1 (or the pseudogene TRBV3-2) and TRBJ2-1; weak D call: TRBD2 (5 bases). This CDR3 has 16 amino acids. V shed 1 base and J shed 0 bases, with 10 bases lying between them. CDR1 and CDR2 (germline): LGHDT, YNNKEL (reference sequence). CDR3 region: CASSQGTVISYNEQFF. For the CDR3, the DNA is TGTGCCAGCAGCCAAGGGACTGTCATCTCCTACAATGAGCAGTTCTTC.

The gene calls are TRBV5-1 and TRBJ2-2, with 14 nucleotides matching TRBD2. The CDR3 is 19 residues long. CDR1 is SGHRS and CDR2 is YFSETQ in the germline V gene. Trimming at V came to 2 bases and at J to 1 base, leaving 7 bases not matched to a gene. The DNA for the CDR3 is TGCGCCAGCAGCTTCGGACTAGCGGGGGGCCCGAGGAACACCGGGGAGCTGTTTTTT. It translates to CASSFGLAGGPRNTGELFF. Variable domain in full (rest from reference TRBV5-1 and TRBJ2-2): KAGVTQTPRYLIKTRGQQVTLSCSPISGHRSVSWYQQTPGQGLQFLFEYFSETQRNKGNFPGRFSGRQFSNSRSEMNVSTLELGDSALYLCASSFGLAGGPRNTGELFFGEGSRLTVL.

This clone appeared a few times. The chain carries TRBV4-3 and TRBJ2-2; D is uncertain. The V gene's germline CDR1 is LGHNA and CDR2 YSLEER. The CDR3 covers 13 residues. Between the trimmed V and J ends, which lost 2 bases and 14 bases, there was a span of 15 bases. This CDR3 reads CASSQFTGLRLFF. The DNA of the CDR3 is TGCGCCAGCAGCCAATTTACCGGGTTGAGACTGTTTTTT.